This TCR beta chain came from a study of blood T cell repertoires in COVID-19. In the study overall: The analysed material was cDNA or gDNA that came from T cells, B-cell-depleted T cells, or PBMCs.

Followed longitudinally, the Seattle patients had been enrolled during active infection. Germline assignment: CDR1 SGHTA and CDR2 FQGNSA. There are 12 residues in the CDR3. The V end was cut by 5 bases, the J end by 10 bases, with 14 bases between. This clone was detected only once. Libraries were prepared by immunoSEQ multiplex PCR; TCRdb keeps only in-frame clonotypes and omits some of them. The repertoire holds about 96,000 clones, 70% to 90% seen once, with about 4% in the top ten. Material for sequencing was peripheral blood. The chain combines TRBV7-2 with TRBJ1-1, with D possibly TRBD1 on 6 matching bases. The clonotype was recovered from a human donor with COVID-19, enrolled during active disease. The donor label of this sample is uncertain. In DNA form, the CDR3 reads TGTGCCAGCAGCCCCCAGGGACACCCAGCTTTCTTT. As protein: CASSPQGHPAFF.